This T cell receptor beta chain stems from a study of response to subunit inactivated influenza vaccine. MiXCR, run by TCRdb on the RT-PCR reads, gives a single entry per CDR3 protein. The table records about 480,000 distinct CDR3 sequences, over 25% of them present only once. V lost 2 bases to trimming and J lost 1 base, with 8 bases between them. Germline CDR1 MNHEY, CDR2 SVGEGT. The CDR3 has 15 residues. Findings and limits, study-wide: Seasonal influenza vaccination, on each occasion, was suggested by the authors to recruit few new T cells.

In this sample, this clonotype turned up a few times. Its antigen remains unidentified. This receptor was obtained from a man aged 45 to 65 who received an inactivated influenza vaccine. The sequencing here drew on CD4+ T cells sorted from PBMCs, taken roughly 5 days after vaccination. The V gene is TRBV6-2 or TRBV6-3, the J gene TRBJ2-2, with D unresolved. The DNA of the CDR3 is TGTGCCAGCAGTTACGCCAGACAGAACACCGGGGAGCTGTTTTTT. Translation: CASSYARQNTGELFF.